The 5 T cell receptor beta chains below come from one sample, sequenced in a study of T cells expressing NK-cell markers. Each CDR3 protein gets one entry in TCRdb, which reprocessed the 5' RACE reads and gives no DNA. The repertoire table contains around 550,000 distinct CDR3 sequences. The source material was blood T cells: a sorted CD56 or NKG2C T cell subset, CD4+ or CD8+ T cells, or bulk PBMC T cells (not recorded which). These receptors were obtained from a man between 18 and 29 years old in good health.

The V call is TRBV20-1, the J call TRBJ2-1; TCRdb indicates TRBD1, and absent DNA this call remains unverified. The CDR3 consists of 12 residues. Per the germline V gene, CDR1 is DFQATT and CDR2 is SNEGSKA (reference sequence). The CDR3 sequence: CSARTVYNEQFF.

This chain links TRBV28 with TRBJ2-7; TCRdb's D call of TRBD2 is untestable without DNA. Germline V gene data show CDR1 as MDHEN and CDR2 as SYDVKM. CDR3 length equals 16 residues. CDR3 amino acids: CASSLRLAGGAYEQYF.

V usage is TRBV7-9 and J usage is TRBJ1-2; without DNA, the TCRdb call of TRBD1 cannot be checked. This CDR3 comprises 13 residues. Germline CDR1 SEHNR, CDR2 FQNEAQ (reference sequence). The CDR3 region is CASSLGGPYGYTF. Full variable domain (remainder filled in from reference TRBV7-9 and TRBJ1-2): DTGVSQNPRHKITKRGQNVTFRCDPISEHNRLYWYRQTLGQGPEFLTYFQNEAQLEKSRLLSDRFSAERPKGSFSTLEIQRTEQGDSAMYLCASSLGGPYGYTFGSGTRLTVV.

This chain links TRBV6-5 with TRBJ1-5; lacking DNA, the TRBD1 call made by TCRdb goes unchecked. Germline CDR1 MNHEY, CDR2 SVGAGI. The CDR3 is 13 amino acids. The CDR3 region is CASSPRGGQPQHF.

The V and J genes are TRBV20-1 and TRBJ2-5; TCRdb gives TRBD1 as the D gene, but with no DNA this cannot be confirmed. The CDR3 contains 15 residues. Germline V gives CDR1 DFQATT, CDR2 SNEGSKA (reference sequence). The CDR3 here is CSATPGTGDQETQYF.